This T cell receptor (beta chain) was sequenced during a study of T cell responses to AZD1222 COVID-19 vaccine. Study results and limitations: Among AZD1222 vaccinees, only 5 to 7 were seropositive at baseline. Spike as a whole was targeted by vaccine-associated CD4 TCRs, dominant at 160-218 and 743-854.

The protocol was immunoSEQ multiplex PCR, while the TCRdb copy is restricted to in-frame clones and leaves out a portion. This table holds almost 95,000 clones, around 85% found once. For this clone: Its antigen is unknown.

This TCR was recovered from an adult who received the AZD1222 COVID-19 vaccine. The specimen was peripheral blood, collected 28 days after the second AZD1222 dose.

CDR3 region: CASSRQLAASYNEQFF. Written as DNA, the CDR3 is TGCGCCAGCAGCCGTCAACTAGCGGCCTCATACAATGAGCAGTTCTTC. The chain joins TRBV4-1 to TRBJ2-1, with 8 bases that match TRBD2. The length of the CDR3 is 16 residues. The junction had 9 bases not matched to a gene; V was cut back by 4 bases and J by 4 bases. Germline values: CDR1 MGHRA, CDR2 YSYEKL.